This T cell receptor (beta chain) was recovered during a study of beta chain features in type 1 diabetes. Points from the study as a whole: In all four CD4+ subsets, TCRB CDR3 length was significantly, moderately reduced in type 1 diabetes.

Germline values: CDR1 MDHEN, CDR2 SYDVKM. Germline trimming cut 5 bases from V and 13 bases from J; bases unmatched to any gene: 16. The CDR3 runs 16 residues. Reverse transcription of all isolated RNA meant that expressed TCRB transcripts were sequenced. Sequenced by immunoSEQ multiplex PCR; TCRdb stores in-frame clones only, minus some. The sample lists around 300,000 clones; approximately 16% were seen once. As concerns this clone: Its specificity is not known.

The chain employs TRBV28 and TRBJ2-7; 14 bases align to TRBD2. The TCR originated in a man younger than 35 with type 1 diabetes. The specimen was naive CD4+ T cells from blood. The CDR3 loop reads CASSPHGRGLAGGSYF. In DNA form, the CDR3 reads TGTGCCAGCAGTCCCCACGGCCGCGGACTAGCGGGAGGTTCTTACTTC. Combining the CDR3 with reference TRBV28 and TRBJ2-7 gives the whole variable domain DVKVTQSSRYLVKRTGEKVFLECVQDMDHENMFWYRQDPGLGLRLIYFSYDVKMKEKGDIPEGYSVSREKKERFSLILESASTNQTSMYLCASSPHGRGLAGGSYFGPGTRLTVT.